Many counts were recorded for the clone carrying this T cell receptor (beta chain). As yet, its antigen is unknown. This specimen belongs to a study of T cell repertoires in cytomegalovirus infection. The wider study: Both a matching HLA type and CMV infection were indicated by public TCR beta signatures.

One entry per CDR3 protein results from TCRdb running MiXCR on the reads. The sample contains approximately 550,000 distinct CDR3 sequences, 16% of which appear only once. V was shortened by 5 bases and J by 2 bases, with 9 bases between the two germline ends. CDR1 is MNHEY, CDR2 SMNVEV, per germline (reference sequence). The CDR3 runs to 13 residues. Study observations and caveats: Within the response measured ex vivo, HLA-C-restricted CMV-specific TCR beta clonotypes were dominant. Cumulative frequency of public TCR beta families picked out carriers of CMV plus the relevant HLA.

This chain connects TRBV27 to TRBJ1-2, with TRBD1 as a possible D gene (6 bases). The clonotype originates from a human donor in good health (CMV status not recorded). Some clones in this sample may be carry-over from other donors' samples. The sequenced sample consisted of CD8+ T cells from PBMCs. The CDR3 loop reads CASSTGANYGYTF. The DNA of the CDR3 is TGTGCCAGCAGTACGGGGGCCAACTATGGCTACACCTTC.